This T cell receptor beta chain emerged from a study of OX40 agonist ivuxolimab in advanced cancers. Method: immunoSEQ multiplex PCR; TCRdb's copy keeps in-frame clones and lacks some. The sample gives roughly 92,000 clones, 90% of which show up once; about 0.16% is in the top ten. The count of this clone is one. The CDR3 sequence is 14 residues long. Germline assignment: CDR1 SGHNT and CDR2 YYREEE (reference sequence). Trimming shortened V by 4 bases and J by 1 base, and 11 bases separated the two germline ends. V usage is TRBV5-4 and J usage is TRBJ1-2; D gene uncertain. The source of this sequence is an adult with an advanced solid tumor such as melanoma, head and neck, liver or kidney cancer. The material sequenced was CD4+ or CD8+ T cells sorted from blood, taken in a trial of the OX40 agonist ivuxolimab. The CDR3 coding sequence is TGTGCCAGCAGCGCACAGACCCTTAACTATGGCTACACCTTC. As protein: CASSAQTLNYGYTF.